This paragraph covers one T cell receptor beta chain sequence. What it binds is unknown. The protocol was immunoSEQ multiplex PCR, while the TCRdb copy is restricted to in-frame clones and leaves out a portion. The sample consists of 2,000 to 2,500 clones, roughly nine tenths of them appearing once. This record comes from a study of brain metastases from non-small cell lung cancer. The study's findings and limits: Fewer infiltrating T cells were found in brain metastases than primaries. Paired brain metastases and primary tumors largely shared TCR repertoires. T-cell clones appeared expanded in about two thirds of brain metastases relative to matched primary tumors.

This CDR3 comprises 16 residues. V lost 4 bases, J lost 4 bases, and 11 bases stayed unmatched. Germline V gene lookup returns CDR1 SGHRS and CDR2 YFSETQ. The specimen sequenced was primary lung tumor tissue. The sequence was collected from a donor at least 40 years old with non-small cell lung cancer. This chain joins TRBV5-1 and TRBJ2-3; 8 bases fit TRBD2. CDR3 DNA sequence: TGCGCCAGCAGCCTCGGAGTGATAGCGGGGCCAGATACGCAGTATTTT. Translation gives CASSLGVIAGPDTQYF.